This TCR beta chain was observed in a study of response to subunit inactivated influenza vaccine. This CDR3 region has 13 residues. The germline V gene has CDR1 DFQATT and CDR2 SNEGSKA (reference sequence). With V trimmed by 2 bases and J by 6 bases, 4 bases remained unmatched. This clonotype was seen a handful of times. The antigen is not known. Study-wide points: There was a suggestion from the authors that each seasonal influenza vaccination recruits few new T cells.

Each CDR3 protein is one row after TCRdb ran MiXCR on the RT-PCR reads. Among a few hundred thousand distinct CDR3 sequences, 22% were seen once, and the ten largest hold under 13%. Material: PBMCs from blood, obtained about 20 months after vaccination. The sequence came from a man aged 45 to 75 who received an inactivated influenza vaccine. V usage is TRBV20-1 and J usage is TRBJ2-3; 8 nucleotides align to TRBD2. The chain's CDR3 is CSARWRGEDTQYF. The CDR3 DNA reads TGCAGTGCTAGATGGCGGGGGGAGGATACGCAGTATTTT.